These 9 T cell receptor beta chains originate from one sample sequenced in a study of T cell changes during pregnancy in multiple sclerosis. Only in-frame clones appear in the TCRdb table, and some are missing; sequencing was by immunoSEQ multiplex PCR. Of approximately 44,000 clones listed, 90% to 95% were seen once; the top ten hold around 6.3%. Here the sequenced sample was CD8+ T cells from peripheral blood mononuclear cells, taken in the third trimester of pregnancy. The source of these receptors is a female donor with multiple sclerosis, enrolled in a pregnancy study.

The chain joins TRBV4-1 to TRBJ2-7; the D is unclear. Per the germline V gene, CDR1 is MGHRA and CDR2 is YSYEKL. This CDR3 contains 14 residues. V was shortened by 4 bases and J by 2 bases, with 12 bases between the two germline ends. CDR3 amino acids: CASSLAAITYEQYF. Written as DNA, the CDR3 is TGCGCCAGCAGCCTTGCGGCTATCACCTACGAGCAGTACTTC.

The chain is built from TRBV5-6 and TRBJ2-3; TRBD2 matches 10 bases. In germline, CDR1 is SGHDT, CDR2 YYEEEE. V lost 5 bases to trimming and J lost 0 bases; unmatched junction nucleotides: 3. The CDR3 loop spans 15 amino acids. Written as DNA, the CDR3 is TGTGCCAGCAGGGATAGCGGGGGGAGCACAGATACGCAGTATTTT. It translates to CASRDSGGSTDTQYF.

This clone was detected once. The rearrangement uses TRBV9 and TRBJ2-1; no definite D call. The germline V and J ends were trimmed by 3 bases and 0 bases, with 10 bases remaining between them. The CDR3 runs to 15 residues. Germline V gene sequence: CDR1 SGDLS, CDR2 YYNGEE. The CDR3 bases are TGTGCCAGCAGCGGTAGCATGAGCTCCTACAATGAGCAGTTCTTC. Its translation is CASSGSMSSYNEQFF.

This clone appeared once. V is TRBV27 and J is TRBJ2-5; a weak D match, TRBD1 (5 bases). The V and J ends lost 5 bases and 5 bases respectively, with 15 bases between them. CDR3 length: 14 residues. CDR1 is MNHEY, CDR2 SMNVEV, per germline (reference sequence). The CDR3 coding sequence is TGTGCCAGCAGTCTCTCAGGGTCCGGGGAGACCCAGTACTTC. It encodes CASSLSGSGETQYF.

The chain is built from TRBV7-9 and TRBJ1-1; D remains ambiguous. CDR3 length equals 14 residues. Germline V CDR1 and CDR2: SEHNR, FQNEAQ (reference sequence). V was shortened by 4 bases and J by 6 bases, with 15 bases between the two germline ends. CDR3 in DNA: TGTGCCAGCAGCTCCCCCGCCAGGTTCGCTGAAGCTTTCTTT. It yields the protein CASSSPARFAEAFF.

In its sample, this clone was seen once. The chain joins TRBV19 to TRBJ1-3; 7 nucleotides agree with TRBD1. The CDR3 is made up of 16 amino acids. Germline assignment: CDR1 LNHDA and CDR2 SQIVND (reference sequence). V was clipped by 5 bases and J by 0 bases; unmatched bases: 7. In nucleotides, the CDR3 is TGTGCCAGTAGTCTGGGACAGCTGGACTCTGGAAACACCATATATTTT. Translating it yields CASSLGQLDSGNTIYF.

DNA of the CDR3: TGTGCCAGCATGGGACTTTCCAATGAGCAGTTCTTC. Translated: CASMGLSNEQFF. V and J are TRBV28 and TRBJ2-1; D may be TRBD2 (6 bases). The V end lost 7 bases, the J end lost 6 bases, and 10 bases lay between the germline ends. Germline CDR1 MDHEN, CDR2 SYDVKM. There are 12 residues in the CDR3.

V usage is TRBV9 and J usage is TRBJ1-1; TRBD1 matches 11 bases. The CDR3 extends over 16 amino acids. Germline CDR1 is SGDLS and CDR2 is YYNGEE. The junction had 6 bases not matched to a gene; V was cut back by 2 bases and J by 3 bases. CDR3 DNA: TGTGCCAGCAGCGTCGGACAGGGGGCTTTTGACACTGAAGCTTTCTTT. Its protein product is CASSVGQGAFDTEAFF. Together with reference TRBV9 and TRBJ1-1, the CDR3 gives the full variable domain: DSGVTQTPKHLITATGQRVTLRCSPRSGDLSVYWYQQSLDQGLQFLIQYYNGEERAKGNILERFSAQQFPDLHSELNLSSLELGDSALYFCASSVGQGAFDTEAFFGQGTRLTVV.

This CDR3 is CASSQDWVGVKNIQYF. The DNA of the CDR3 is TGTGCCAGCAGCCAAGATTGGGTAGGGGTGAAAAACATTCAGTACTTC. V gene TRBV4-2 combines with J gene TRBJ2-4, with a tentative D call TRBD1 (5 bases). Trimming left V 0 bases short and J 4 bases short, with 13 bases between. CDR1 is LGHNA, CDR2 YNFKEQ, per germline. The length of the CDR3 is 16 residues.